This is a list of T cell receptor beta chains from one sample in a study of OX40 agonist ivuxolimab in advanced cancers. Libraries were prepared by immunoSEQ multiplex PCR; TCRdb keeps only in-frame clonotypes and omits some of them. This table has about 100,000 clones, 86% appearing once. The sample in question was CD4+ or CD8+ T cells sorted from blood, obtained in a trial of the OX40 agonist ivuxolimab. Every receptor here comes from an adult with an advanced solid tumor such as melanoma, head and neck, liver or kidney cancer. Both conserved end residues are part of each CDR3. The order of the fields is clone size, D gene, J gene, V gene, CDR3 protein, CDR3 DNA. The D gene is left open where the match is weak. Clone size is stated in some rows and not others, as once, few, many or a class when expanded.

abundance: once
d_gene: NA
j_gene: TRBJ2-5
v_gene: TRBV29-1
CDR3aa: CSVEGSDYQETQYF
CDR3nt: TGCAGCGTTGAAGGGTCAGACTACCAAGAGACCCAGTACTTC

abundance: NA
d_gene: NA
j_gene: TRBJ1-1
v_gene: TRBV11-2
CDR3aa: CASSRSDTGIKAFF
CDR3nt: TGTGCCAGCAGCCGCTCTGATACAGGAATAAAAGCTTTCTTT

abundance: NA
d_gene: NA
j_gene: TRBJ2-1
v_gene: TRBV7-2
CDR3aa: CASSQNSYNEQFF
CDR3nt: TGTGCCAGCAGCCAAAACTCCTACAATGAGCAGTTCTTC

abundance: NA
d_gene: TRBD2
j_gene: TRBJ2-1
v_gene: TRBV7-2
CDR3aa: CASSSVLGTSGRNEQFF
CDR3nt: TGTGCCAGCAGCTCCGTCCTAGGGACTAGCGGGAGAAATGAGCAGTTCTTC

abundance: NA
d_gene: NA
j_gene: TRBJ2-1
v_gene: TRBV19
CDR3aa: CASSPGGHEQFF
CDR3nt: TGTGCCAGTAGTCCAGGTGGGCATGAGCAGTTCTTC

abundance: NA
d_gene: NA
j_gene: TRBJ1-6
v_gene: TRBV4-2
CDR3aa: CASSQEIGTNNSPLHF
CDR3nt: TGTGCCAGCAGCCAAGAAATAGGGACCAATAATTCACCCCTCCACTTT

abundance: once
d_gene: NA
j_gene: TRBJ1-1
v_gene: TRBV7-8
CDR3aa: CASSLVAGTEAFF
CDR3nt: TGTGCCAGCAGCTTAGTGGCGGGCACTGAAGCTTTCTTT

abundance: NA
d_gene: TRBD2
j_gene: TRBJ2-1
v_gene: TRBV18
CDR3aa: CASSPPSSGSFNEQFF
CDR3nt: TGTGCCAGCTCACCACCCTCTAGCGGGAGTTTCAATGAGCAGTTCTTC

abundance: NA
d_gene: NA
j_gene: TRBJ1-5
v_gene: TRBV11-3
CDR3aa: CASNGASQPQHF
CDR3nt: TGTGCCAGCAACGGGGCGTCTCAGCCCCAGCATTTT

abundance: few
d_gene: TRBD1
j_gene: TRBJ2-7
v_gene: TRBV5-1
CDR3aa: CASSSRQGMVYEQYF
CDR3nt: TGCGCCAGCAGCTCCCGACAGGGGATGGTCTACGAGCAGTACTTC

abundance: NA
d_gene: TRBD1
j_gene: TRBJ1-5
v_gene: TRBV5-1
CDR3aa: CASSPTGTGVGQPQHF
CDR3nt: TGCGCCAGCAGCCCCACCGGGACAGGGGTCGGTCAGCCCCAGCATTTT

abundance: NA
d_gene: NA
j_gene: TRBJ1-2
v_gene: TRBV7-9
CDR3aa: CASSLNGGTRYYGYTF
CDR3nt: TGTGCCAGCAGCTTAAACGGAGGGACTCGGTACTATGGCTACACCTTC

abundance: NA
d_gene: TRBD2
j_gene: TRBJ2-3
v_gene: TRBV10-3
CDR3aa: CAISDPGLAPGGTQYF
CDR3nt: TGTGCCATCAGTGACCCCGGACTAGCGCCGGGAGGTACGCAGTATTTT

abundance: once
d_gene: NA
j_gene: TRBJ1-1
v_gene: TRBV11-2
CDR3aa: CASSPREGPNTEAFF
CDR3nt: TGTGCCAGCAGCCCCCGGGAGGGCCCGAACACTGAAGCTTTCTTT

abundance: NA
d_gene: TRBD1
j_gene: TRBJ1-1
v_gene: TRBV11-2
CDR3aa: CASSQETGGTEAFF
CDR3nt: TGTGCCAGCAGCCAAGAGACAGGGGGCACTGAAGCTTTCTTT

abundance: NA
d_gene: NA
j_gene: TRBJ1-4
v_gene: TRBV18
CDR3aa: CASSPFSGGEEKLFF
CDR3nt: TGTGCCAGCTCACCATTCAGCGGGGGAGAGGAAAAACTGTTTTTT

abundance: NA
d_gene: NA
j_gene: TRBJ1-2
v_gene: TRBV27
CDR3aa: CASSPRAGYGYTF
CDR3nt: TGTGCCAGCAGCCCTCGGGCTGGCTATGGCTACACCTTC

abundance: NA
d_gene: TRBD1
j_gene: TRBJ1-2
v_gene: TRBV2
CDR3aa: CASSWAQGDYGYTF
CDR3nt: TGTGCCAGCAGTTGGGCACAGGGGGACTATGGCTACACCTTC

abundance: NA
d_gene: NA
j_gene: TRBJ2-1
v_gene: TRBV19
CDR3aa: CASSIEGPGYNEQFF
CDR3nt: TGTGCCAGTAGTATCGAGGGGCCGGGATACAATGAGCAGTTCTTC

abundance: NA
d_gene: NA
j_gene: TRBJ2-3
v_gene: TRBV30
CDR3aa: CAWSPADTQYF
CDR3nt: TGTGCCTGGAGTCCAGCGGATACGCAGTATTTT

abundance: NA
d_gene: NA
j_gene: TRBJ1-3
v_gene: TRBV5-6
CDR3aa: CASSIGTTGNTIYF
CDR3nt: TGTGCCAGCAGTATAGGGACCACCGGAAACACCATATATTTT

abundance: NA
d_gene: TRBD2
j_gene: TRBJ2-5
v_gene: TRBV5-1
CDR3aa: CASSLVLAGAKETQYF
CDR3nt: TGCGCCAGCAGCTTGGTGTTAGCGGGGGCCAAAGAGACCCAGTACTTC

abundance: NA
d_gene: NA
j_gene: TRBJ2-2
v_gene: TRBV11-2
CDR3aa: CASSPPNTGELFF
CDR3nt: TGTGCCAGCAGCCCTCCTAACACCGGGGAGCTGTTTTTT

abundance: few
d_gene: NA
j_gene: TRBJ1-2
v_gene: TRBV6-5
CDR3aa: CASSYYGGEYGYTF
CDR3nt: TGTGCCAGCAGTTACTACGGCGGAGAATATGGCTACACCTTC

abundance: NA
d_gene: NA
j_gene: TRBJ1-1
v_gene: TRBV19
CDR3aa: CASIRATPMNTEAFF
CDR3nt: TGTGCCAGTATCCGAGCGACCCCTATGAACACTGAAGCTTTCTTT

abundance: NA
d_gene: TRBD1
j_gene: TRBJ1-6
v_gene: TRBV5-4
CDR3aa: CASSFRQGHFGYSPLHF
CDR3nt: TGTGCCAGCAGCTTCCGACAGGGCCATTTTGGGTATTCACCCCTCCACTTT

abundance: NA
d_gene: TRBD2
j_gene: TRBJ2-1
v_gene: TRBV5-1
CDR3aa: CASSRRGTSGANEQFF
CDR3nt: TGCGCCAGCAGCCGCCGCGGGACTAGCGGCGCTAATGAGCAGTTCTTC

abundance: NA
d_gene: NA
j_gene: TRBJ2-7
v_gene: TRBV5-4
CDR3aa: CASSPLRTGSSYEQYF
CDR3nt: TGTGCCAGCAGCCCACTTCGTACAGGGAGCTCCTACGAGCAGTACTTC

abundance: NA
d_gene: TRBD1
j_gene: TRBJ2-3
v_gene: TRBV7-3
CDR3aa: CASSSGDSWGDTQYF
CDR3nt: TGTGCCAGCAGCTCCGGGGACAGTTGGGGAGATACGCAGTATTTT

abundance: NA
d_gene: NA
j_gene: TRBJ1-1
v_gene: TRBV10-2
CDR3aa: CASSDPATGFTEAFF
CDR3nt: TGCGCCAGCAGTGATCCGGCCACAGGGTTCACTGAAGCTTTCTTT

abundance: NA
d_gene: NA
j_gene: TRBJ2-1
v_gene: TRBV27
CDR3aa: CASSWGGRNGASYNEQFF
CDR3nt: TGTGCCAGCAGTTGGGGGGGGCGGAACGGGGCATCCTACAATGAGCAGTTCTTC

abundance: once
d_gene: NA
j_gene: TRBJ2-3
v_gene: TRBV19
CDR3aa: CASSLQGLPSTDTQYF
CDR3nt: TGTGCCAGTAGTCTCCAAGGTCTCCCTAGCACAGATACGCAGTATTTT

abundance: NA
d_gene: NA
j_gene: TRBJ1-3
v_gene: TRBV11-3
CDR3aa: CASSPPGIGNTIYF
CDR3nt: TGTGCCAGCAGCCCTCCGGGGATCGGAAACACCATATATTTT

abundance: NA
d_gene: NA
j_gene: TRBJ1-5
v_gene: TRBV10-3
CDR3aa: CAISDNGNSNQPQHF
CDR3nt: TGTGCCATCAGTGACAATGGGAATAGCAATCAGCCCCAGCATTTT

abundance: NA
d_gene: NA
j_gene: TRBJ1-2
v_gene: TRBV5-4
CDR3aa: CASSLGVGTNYGYTF
CDR3nt: TGTGCCAGCAGCTTGGGGGTCGGGACCAACTATGGCTACACCTTC

abundance: NA
d_gene: NA
j_gene: TRBJ2-5
v_gene: TRBV27
CDR3aa: CASSLKGVWAQYF
CDR3nt: TGTGCCAGCAGTCTGAAGGGGGTCTGGGCCCAGTACTTC

abundance: once
d_gene: TRBD2
j_gene: TRBJ2-3
v_gene: TRBV6-5
CDR3aa: CASSLSGRAQYF
CDR3nt: TGTGCCAGCAGCCTTAGCGGGAGGGCGCAGTATTTT

abundance: NA
d_gene: NA
j_gene: TRBJ1-2
v_gene: TRBV5-5
CDR3aa: CASSLSDHYGYTF
CDR3nt: TGTGCCAGCAGCTTGTCGGATCACTATGGCTACACCTTC

abundance: NA
d_gene: NA
j_gene: TRBJ1-5
v_gene: TRBV30
CDR3aa: CAWTLSGQGMPQHF
CDR3nt: TGTGCCTGGACCCTCTCCGGGCAGGGGATGCCCCAGCATTTT

abundance: NA
d_gene: NA
j_gene: TRBJ1-1
v_gene: TRBV23-1
CDR3aa: CASSQKTMNTEAFF
CDR3nt: TGCGCCAGCAGTCAAAAGACGATGAACACTGAAGCTTTCTTT

abundance: NA
d_gene: NA
j_gene: TRBJ2-7
v_gene: TRBV5-1
CDR3aa: CASSSGVAVYEQYF
CDR3nt: TGCGCCAGCAGCTCCGGGGTAGCGGTATACGAGCAGTACTTC

abundance: NA
d_gene: TRBD1
j_gene: TRBJ2-1
v_gene: TRBV4-3
CDR3aa: CASSLRPDRGREQFF
CDR3nt: TGCGCCAGCAGCCTAAGGCCAGACAGGGGGCGCGAGCAGTTCTTC

abundance: NA
d_gene: NA
j_gene: TRBJ1-6
v_gene: TRBV7-8
CDR3aa: CASSLVSVNNSPLHF
CDR3nt: TGTGCCAGCAGCTTAGTGTCAGTTAATAATTCACCCCTCCACTTT